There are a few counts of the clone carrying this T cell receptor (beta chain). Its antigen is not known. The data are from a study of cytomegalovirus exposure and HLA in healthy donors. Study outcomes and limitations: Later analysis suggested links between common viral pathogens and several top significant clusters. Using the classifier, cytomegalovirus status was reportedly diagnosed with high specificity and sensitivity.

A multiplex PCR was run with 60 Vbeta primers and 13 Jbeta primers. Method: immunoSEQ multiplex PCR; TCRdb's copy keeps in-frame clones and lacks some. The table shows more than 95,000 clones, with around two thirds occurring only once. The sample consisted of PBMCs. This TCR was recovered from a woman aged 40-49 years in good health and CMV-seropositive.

The CDR3 loop is CASSQGGGTGELFF. The CDR3 coding sequence is TGCGCCAGCAGCCAGGGAGGGGGCACCGGGGAGCTGTTTTTT. The rearrangement links TRBV4-1 to TRBJ2-2; D may be TRBD2 (7 bases). The CDR3 sequence is 14 residues long. The V end lost 3 bases, the J end lost 4 bases, and 9 bases lay between the germline ends. The germline V gene has CDR1 MGHRA and CDR2 YSYEKL.